The clone carrying this T cell receptor (beta chain) was seen a handful of times. The data are from a study of response to subunit inactivated influenza vaccine. The germline V gene has CDR1 SGHRS and CDR2 YFSETQ. V lost 1 base and J lost 8, with 12 bases in between. This CDR3 is 14 amino acids long. Using its own MiXCR run on the RT-PCR reads, TCRdb lists one record per CDR3 protein. The data show under 550,000 distinct CDR3 sequences, less than 10% seen once. This chain uses TRBV5-1 with TRBJ1-4; tentative D call: TRBD1 (5 bases). The input for sequencing was PBMCs from blood, taken less than 30 months after vaccination. The sequence derives from a man between 50 and 69 years old who received an inactivated influenza vaccine. CDR3 DNA: TGCGCCAGCAGCTTGTGGCAGGGAGGAGAAAAACTGTTTTTT. Protein: CASSLWQGGEKLFF. Full variable domain (remainder filled in from reference TRBV5-1 and TRBJ1-4): KAGVTQTPRYLIKTRGQQVTLSCSPISGHRSVSWYQQTPGQGLQFLFEYFSETQRNKGNFPGRFSGRQFSNSRSEMNVSTLELGDSALYLCASSLWQGGEKLFFGSGTQLSVL.